This entry lists 8 T cell receptor beta chains sequenced from one sample in a study of Graves' ophthalmopathy and Graves' hyperthyroidism. Transcripts of RNA were the source for amplifying TCR beta CDR3 regions. HTBI primers primed a first-round RT-PCR, and a second-round multiplex PCR followed. Each CDR3 protein is one row after TCRdb ran MiXCR on the multiplex PCR reads. The profile shows around 470,000 distinct CDR3 sequences, approximately 15% of them singletons. Source material: blood. The receptors were sampled from a woman between 25 and 40 years old with Graves' ophthalmopathy.

The sample holds many counts of this clonotype. The V gene is TRBV7-3, the J gene TRBJ2-2; D call uncertain. Per the germline V gene, CDR1 is SGHTA and CDR2 is FQGTGA. V was shortened by 5 bases and J by 2 bases, with 6 bases between the two germline ends. The CDR3 is 13 amino acids. The CDR3 spells CASSPDNTGELFF. CDR3 coding DNA: TGTGCCAGCAGCCCAGACAACACCGGGGAGCTGTTTTTT.

Only a few counts were recorded for this clonotype. The J gene is TRBJ1-6, the V gene TRBV30, with D possibly being TRBD1 (5 bases). V was trimmed by 2 bases and J by 14 bases, leaving 28 bases between them. In germline, CDR1 is GTSNPN, CDR2 SVGIG (reference sequence). The CDR3 has 17 residues. The DNA for the CDR3 is TGTGCCTGGAGTCTAACGCATACCGGGACCCTCGAGGCGGCCCTCCACTTT. Its translation: CAWSLTHTGTLEAALHF.

This clonotype has a count of ten or more. The V and J genes are TRBV28 and TRBJ2-7; D tentatively reads TRBD1 or TRBD2 (5 bases each). Germline values: CDR1 MDHEN, CDR2 SYDVKM. Trimming removed 6 bases at V and 3 bases at J, with 12 bases between. There are 13 residues in the CDR3. This chain's CDR3 is CASRRGIGYEQYF. The CDR3, as DNA: TGTGCCAGCAGGAGGGGTATAGGCTACGAGCAGTACTTC.

About this clonotype: A read error may account for a junction end that differs from germline. The chain has TRBV27 and TRBJ2-5; possibly TRBD2 for D (5 bases). There are 11 residues in the CDR3. Germline V CDR1 and CDR2: MNHEY, SMNVEV (reference sequence). The DNA of the CDR3 is TGTGCCAGCAGAGGGAGAGAGGCCCAGTACTTC. This codes for CASRGREAQYF.

This clonotype was seen repeatedly, ten times or more. The chain combines TRBV2 with TRBJ2-5, with D unclear. Trimming pared 6 bases from V and 1 base from J, leaving 9 bases between. The CDR3 consists of 13 residues. The V gene's germline CDR1 is SNHLY and CDR2 FYNNEI. CDR3 bases: TGTGCCAGCAGGGCTTCTTTCCAAGAGACCCAGTACTTC. It encodes CASRASFQETQYF.

This clonotype was seen ten or more times. A much larger clone lies one base from this, so it may be a read error. CDR3 bases: TGTGCCAGCAGTTCGCAGGGACCCCCCTACGAGCAGTACTTC. As protein: CASSSQGPPYEQYF. The V call is TRBV12-3 or TRBV12-4, the J call TRBJ2-7; D is possibly TRBD1 or TRBD2 (5 bases each). The CDR3 has 14 residues. The ends were cut back, 4 bases at V and 2 bases at J, with 12 bases in the middle.

This clonotype was detected ten times or more. The chain links TRBV28 to TRBJ2-5, with 9 bases lining up with TRBD1. The germline CDR1 and CDR2 sequences are MDHEN and SYDVKM. The V and J ends lost 10 bases and 4 bases, in that order; junction bases with no gene match: 4. This CDR3 has 12 residues. CDR3 nucleotide sequence: TGTGCCACAACAGGGGGCCGAGAGACCCAGTACTTC. It codes for CATTGGRETQYF.

The sample holds many counts of this clonotype. The chain has TRBV7-3 and TRBJ2-7; possible D gene TRBD2, 6 bases. The V gene lost 4 bases and the J gene lost 6 bases, with 19 bases spanning the gap. The CDR3 has 15 residues. CDR1 SGHTA and CDR2 FQGTGA come from the germline V gene. The CDR3 coding sequence is TGTGCCAGCAGCTCCCCGGGGACTGGAGTAAGCGAGCAGTACTTC. Protein product: CASSSPGTGVSEQYF.